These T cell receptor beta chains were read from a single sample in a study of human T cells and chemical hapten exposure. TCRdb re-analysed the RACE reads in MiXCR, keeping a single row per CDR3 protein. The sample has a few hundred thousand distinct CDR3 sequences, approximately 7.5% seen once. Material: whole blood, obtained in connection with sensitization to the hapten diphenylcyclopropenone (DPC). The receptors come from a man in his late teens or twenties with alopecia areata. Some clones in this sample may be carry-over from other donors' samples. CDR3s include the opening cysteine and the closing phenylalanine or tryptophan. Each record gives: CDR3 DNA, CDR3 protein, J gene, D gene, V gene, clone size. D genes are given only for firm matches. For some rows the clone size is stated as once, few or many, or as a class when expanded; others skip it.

DNA: TGCGCCAGCAGCCGCCTGGAATACAATGAGCAGTTCTTC
CDR3: CASSRLEYNEQFF
J: TRBJ2-1
D: .
V: TRBV4-1
size: few

DNA: TGTGCCAGCAGTTTGTCGCCCTACAATGAGCAGTTCTTC
CDR3: CASSLSPYNEQFF
J: TRBJ2-1
D: .
V: TRBV5-1
size: many

DNA: TGCAGTGCGCGGACTGCTCGGGGCACAGATACGCAGTATTTT
CDR3: CSARTARGTDTQYF
J: TRBJ2-3
D: .
V: TRBV20-1
size: .

DNA: TGTGCCAGCAGCTTATTCCGGGACAGTCAAGAGACCCAGTACTTC
CDR3: CASSLFRDSQETQYF
J: TRBJ2-5
D: TRBD1
V: TRBV11-1
size: .

DNA: TGTGCCAGCAACCAAAGACAGGGTCCAGATACGCAGTATTTT
CDR3: CASNQRQGPDTQYF
J: TRBJ2-3
D: TRBD1
V: TRBV6-2/TRBV6-3
size: many

DNA: TGCGCCAGCAGCCAAGATGTAGGGCCGGAGGCCCTCTATGAGCAGTTCTTC
CDR3: CASSQDVGPEALYEQFF
J: TRBJ2-1
D: .
V: TRBV4-3
size: .

DNA: TGTGCCAGCAGCCGGATACGGGGGGCCCGGACCGGGGAGCTGTTTTTT
CDR3: CASSRIRGARTGELFF
J: TRBJ2-2
D: .
V: TRBV7-3
size: few

DNA: TGTGCCAGCAGTTACGGGGGGAAGGGGGTATACGAGCAGTACTTC
CDR3: CASSYGGKGVYEQYF
J: TRBJ2-7
D: .
V: TRBV6-5
size: .

DNA: TGTGCCAGCAGCTTAGTTTACCTCCCGGGCTCGGACACCATATATTTT
CDR3: CASSLVYLPGSDTIYF
J: TRBJ1-3
D: .
V: TRBV7-9
size: few

DNA: TGTGCCAGCAGCTCGACTAGCGGGAGCGCAGATACGCAGTATTTT
CDR3: CASSSTSGSADTQYF
J: TRBJ2-3
D: TRBD2
V: TRBV7-2
size: few

DNA: TGTGCCAGCAGTCTTCTGCCCGGGGCGGGGAACACTGAAGCTTTCTTT
CDR3: CASSLLPGAGNTEAFF
J: TRBJ1-1
D: .
V: TRBV6-5
size: few

DNA: TGCGCCAGCAGTGTTGCTTCGGAGGGGGAGCTGTTTTTT
CDR3: CASSVASEGELFF
J: TRBJ2-2
D: .
V: TRBV10-1
size: few

DNA: TGTGCCAGCAGCCAAGATTCGAGGTTCTATGGCTACACCTTC
CDR3: CASSQDSRFYGYTF
J: TRBJ1-2
D: .
V: TRBV3-1
size: few

DNA: TGTGCCAGCAGCAGCAGGGAGGTCACTGAAGCTTTCTTT
CDR3: CASSSREVTEAFF
J: TRBJ1-1
D: .
V: TRBV6-6
size: few

DNA: TGTGCCAGCAGTGAGGGGTGTGGGGCACAGGGAAGGCAGCCCCAGCATTTT
CDR3: CASSEGCGAQGRQPQHF
J: TRBJ1-5
D: .
V: TRBV25-1
size: few

DNA: TGCGCCAGCAGCTGGGGGACAGGGGCCCCCCAGGAGACCCAGTACTTC
CDR3: CASSWGTGAPQETQYF
J: TRBJ2-5
D: TRBD1
V: TRBV5-1
size: many

DNA: TGTGCCAGCACCGGGACGTTAATGACTGGGGCCAACGTCCTGACTTTC
CDR3: CASTGTLMTGANVLTF
J: TRBJ2-6
D: .
V: TRBV7-9
size: few

DNA: TGTGCCAGCAGCTTGCGACAGGGGGCAGAGACCCAGTACTTC
CDR3: CASSLRQGAETQYF
J: TRBJ2-5
D: TRBD1
V: TRBV5-5
size: .

DNA: TGTGCCAGCAGGTCGGGGGGGGGCCTCTACGAGCAGTACTTC
CDR3: CASRSGGGLYEQYF
J: TRBJ2-7
D: TRBD2
V: TRBV6-5
size: .

DNA: TGTGCCAGCAGCTCACGAGACAGGTTCTCCTATGGCTACACCTTC
CDR3: CASSSRDRFSYGYTF
J: TRBJ1-2
D: .
V: TRBV7-2
size: .

DNA: TGTGCCAGCAGCCCAACCACACTAGCGGCCCATAGAGAGACCCAGTACTTC
CDR3: CASSPTTLAAHRETQYF
J: TRBJ2-5
D: TRBD2
V: TRBV7-2
size: .

DNA: TGTGCCATCAGTGATGGGGTCACTGAAGCTTTCTTT
CDR3: CAISDGVTEAFF
J: TRBJ1-1
D: .
V: TRBV10-3
size: few

DNA: TGCAGTGCTAGAGATTTCTCGAACAATCAGCCCCAGCATTTT
CDR3: CSARDFSNNQPQHF
J: TRBJ1-5
D: .
V: TRBV20-1
size: .

DNA: TGTGCCAGCAGCAGACAGGGGGGGAATTCACCCCTCCACTTT
CDR3: CASSRQGGNSPLHF
J: TRBJ1-6
D: TRBD1
V: TRBV14
size: few

DNA: TGTGCCAGCAGCTTACCAGGGACTTTACAAGAGACCCAGTACTTC
CDR3: CASSLPGTLQETQYF
J: TRBJ2-5
D: .
V: TRBV7-8
size: few

DNA: TGTGCCAGCAGACAGGGGGCACGGCGAGAGACCCAGTACTTC
CDR3: CASRQGARRETQYF
J: TRBJ2-5
D: TRBD1
V: TRBV28
size: .

DNA: TGTGCCAGCAACAGACACCTCACTGAAGCTTTCTTT
CDR3: CASNRHLTEAFF
J: TRBJ1-1
D: .
V: TRBV5-6
size: many

DNA: TGCAGTGCTTCCTCGGGACGAGAAATTGACGAGCAGTACTTC
CDR3: CSASSGREIDEQYF
J: TRBJ2-7
D: .
V: TRBV20-1
size: few

DNA: TGCGCCAGCAGCTCCCCAGGGGACACCGGGGAGCTGTTTTTT
CDR3: CASSSPGDTGELFF
J: TRBJ2-2
D: .
V: TRBV5-1
size: .

DNA: TGTGCCAGCAGCCAATATCTGGGGGGACAAGAGACCCAGTACTTC
CDR3: CASSQYLGGQETQYF
J: TRBJ2-5
D: .
V: TRBV14
size: .

DNA: TGCAGCGTTGAAGACGCAGGAAACACCATATATTTT
CDR3: CSVEDAGNTIYF
J: TRBJ1-3
D: .
V: TRBV29-1
size: .

DNA: TGCGCCAGCAGCCGGGACAGAATAAGCTCCTATAATTCACCCCTCCACTTT
CDR3: CASSRDRISSYNSPLHF
J: TRBJ1-6
D: TRBD1
V: TRBV4-1
size: .

DNA: TGTGCCAGCAGCTTAGGCGCAATTGGAAACACCATATATTTT
CDR3: CASSLGAIGNTIYF
J: TRBJ1-3
D: .
V: TRBV5-5
size: .

DNA: TGCGCCAGCAGCTGGACCGGGGACAGACGAGAGCAGTTCTTC
CDR3: CASSWTGDRREQFF
J: TRBJ2-1
D: TRBD1
V: TRBV5-1
size: few

DNA: TGTGCCAGCAGCGCAGGCGGGGTAGTGACCCAGTACTTC
CDR3: CASSAGGVVTQYF
J: TRBJ2-5
D: .
V: TRBV7-6
size: few

DNA: TGTGCCAGCAGTTCCGTAGAGACCCAGTACTTC
CDR3: CASSSVETQYF
J: TRBJ2-5
D: .
V: TRBV12-3/TRBV12-4
size: many

DNA: TGTGCCAGCAGCCCAGGACTAGCGGGGACCTACGAGCAGTACTTC
CDR3: CASSPGLAGTYEQYF
J: TRBJ2-7
D: TRBD2
V: TRBV5-5
size: many

DNA: TGTGCCAGCAGTAAGGAGTACGAGCAGTACTTC
CDR3: CASSKEYEQYF
J: TRBJ2-7
D: .
V: TRBV12-3/TRBV12-4
size: many

DNA: TGTGCCAGCAGCTTATATGAGGGAACTGAGACCCAGTACTTC
CDR3: CASSLYEGTETQYF
J: TRBJ2-5
D: .
V: TRBV7-8
size: .

DNA: TGTGCCATCAATAGGGCAGGGACGGACACTGAAGCTTTCTTT
CDR3: CAINRAGTDTEAFF
J: TRBJ1-1
D: .
V: TRBV10-3
size: few

DNA: TGTGCCAGCTCAGCGGTCACGAACACCGGGGAGCTGTTTTTT
CDR3: CASSAVTNTGELFF
J: TRBJ2-2
D: .
V: TRBV18
size: few

DNA: TGCGCCAGCAGCCAATTATACAGGGGTACCTACAATGAGCAGTTCTTC
CDR3: CASSQLYRGTYNEQFF
J: TRBJ2-1
D: TRBD1
V: TRBV4-1
size: .

DNA: TGTGCCAGCAGCCCTGCGGGGGACACAGATACGCAGTATTTT
CDR3: CASSPAGDTDTQYF
J: TRBJ2-3
D: TRBD2
V: TRBV7-2
size: .

DNA: TGCGCCAGCAGCTTGGGAGAACGAGATACGCAGTATTTT
CDR3: CASSLGERDTQYF
J: TRBJ2-3
D: .
V: TRBV5-1
size: .

DNA: TGTGCCAGCAGCACGTCCGACAGAAACCCGGGGAGAACCATATATTTT
CDR3: CASSTSDRNPGRTIYF
J: TRBJ1-3
D: .
V: TRBV21-1
size: .

DNA: TGTGCCAGCTCACGATTGGCAGGGGCCGACCCCAACTCCTATAATTCACCCCTCCACTTT
CDR3: CASSRLAGADPNSYNSPLHF
J: TRBJ1-6
D: .
V: TRBV18
size: .

DNA: TGTGCCAGCAGCGGCTTGGGGCAGTCGAACACCGGGGAGCTGTTTTTT
CDR3: CASSGLGQSNTGELFF
J: TRBJ2-2
D: .
V: TRBV11-3
size: few

DNA: TGTGCCAGCAGCTTAGCCTTTAGGGAGGGTCTAGGTTCTGAAGCTTTCTTT
CDR3: CASSLAFREGLGSEAFF
J: TRBJ1-1
D: .
V: TRBV11-2
size: many

DNA: TGTGCCAGCAGTTTCGACGACGGCCGCTCCTACGAGCAGTACTTC
CDR3: CASSFDDGRSYEQYF
J: TRBJ2-7
D: .
V: TRBV28
size: few

DNA: TGTGCCAGCCACCGGACTGGGGCCAACGTCCTGACTTTC
CDR3: CASHRTGANVLTF
J: TRBJ2-6
D: .
V: TRBV6-2/TRBV6-3
size: once

DNA: TGTGCCAGCCTGGGACAGGGCTACACCGGGGAGCTGTTTTTT
CDR3: CASLGQGYTGELFF
J: TRBJ2-2
D: TRBD1
V: TRBV2
size: .

DNA: TGTGCCAGCAACCTGAACACTGAAGCTTTCTTT
CDR3: CASNLNTEAFF
J: TRBJ1-1
D: .
V: TRBV28
size: few

DNA: TGTGCCAGCACCTTGACTAGCGGGGGGGCGAGCTCCTACAATGAGCAGTTCTTC
CDR3: CASTLTSGGASSYNEQFF
J: TRBJ2-1
D: TRBD2
V: TRBV12-3/TRBV12-4
size: .

DNA: TGCGCCAGCAGCCAAGATACCTCTGAGCAGTTCTTC
CDR3: CASSQDTSEQFF
J: TRBJ2-1
D: .
V: TRBV4-3
size: few